The T cell receptor (beta chain) described here comes from a study of cytomegalovirus exposure and HLA in healthy donors. Study-wide findings and caveats: Analysis was performed later, and it showed HLA-associated TCR beta chains to be more clonally expanded than equally common others.

Both 60 Vbeta primers and 13 Jbeta primers went into the PCR. Produced via immunoSEQ multiplex PCR; TCRdb's table is partial and in-frame only. The table has about 98,000 clones, over 80% seen once; the top ten hold approximately 2.4%. On this clone itself: Its specificity is unknown.

Germline CDR1 is SGHRS and CDR2 is YFSETQ. Between the trimmed V and J ends, which lost 4 bases and 6 bases, there was a span of 13 bases. This CDR3 region has 13 residues. J is TRBJ1-2 and V is TRBV5-1, with D perhaps TRBD1 (6 bases). The sample taken for sequencing was PBMCs. The source is a man aged 40-50 years in good health and CMV-seronegative. The CDR3 is CASSLSGDNGYTF. The CDR3 DNA reads as TGCGCCAGCAGCCTCTCAGGGGACAATGGCTACACCTTC.